This T cell receptor beta chain was observed in a study of blood T cells in healthy people across ages. For every donor, a draw yielded about 10 milliliters of peripheral blood. CDR1 DFQATT and CDR2 SNEGSKA come from the germline V gene (reference sequence). CDR3 length: 14 residues. Primers used in a second PCR of roughly 6 to 11 cycles were a sample-barcoded 5' primer and a J-beta primer mix. TCRdb re-analysed the 5' RACE reads in MiXCR, keeping a single row per CDR3 protein. The table has roughly 1.5 million distinct CDR3 sequences, around 40% seen once. Points on this clonotype: Germline and junction disagree at one end, which may indicate a read error.

The chain links TRBV20-1 to TRBJ2-1; 7 positions match TRBD1. The clonotype was recovered from a woman aged 18-30 years in good health. The sequenced sample was blood. The CDR3, as DNA: TGCAATGCTAGAAAAGGGGGCACCTACAATGAGCAGTTCTTC. Translated, it gives CNARKGGTYNEQFF.